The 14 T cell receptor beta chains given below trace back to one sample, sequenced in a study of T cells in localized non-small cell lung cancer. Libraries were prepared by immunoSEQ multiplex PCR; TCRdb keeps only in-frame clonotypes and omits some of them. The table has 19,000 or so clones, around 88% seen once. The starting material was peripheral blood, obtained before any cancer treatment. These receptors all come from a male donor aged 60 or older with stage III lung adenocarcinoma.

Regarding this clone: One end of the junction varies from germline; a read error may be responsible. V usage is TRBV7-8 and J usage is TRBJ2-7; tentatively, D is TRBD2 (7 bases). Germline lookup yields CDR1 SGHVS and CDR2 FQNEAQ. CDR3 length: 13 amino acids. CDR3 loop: CVSSLARGREEYF. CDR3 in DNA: TGTGTCAGCAGCTTAGCGCGGGGGCGCGAGGAGTACTTC.

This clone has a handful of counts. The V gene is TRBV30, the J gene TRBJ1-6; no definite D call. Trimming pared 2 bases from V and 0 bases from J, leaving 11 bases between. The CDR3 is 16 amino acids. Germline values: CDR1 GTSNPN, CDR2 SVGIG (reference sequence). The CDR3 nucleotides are TGTGCCTGGAGTTGGATTGGCAGCTCCTATAATTCACCCCTCCACTTT. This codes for CAWSWIGSSYNSPLHF.

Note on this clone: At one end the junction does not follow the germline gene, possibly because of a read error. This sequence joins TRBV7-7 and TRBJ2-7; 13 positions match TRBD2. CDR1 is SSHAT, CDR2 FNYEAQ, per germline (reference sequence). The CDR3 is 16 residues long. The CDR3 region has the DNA TGTGCTAGCAGCAAAGGGACTAGCGGGGACGCCTACGAGCAGTACTTC. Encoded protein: CASSKGTSGDAYEQYF.

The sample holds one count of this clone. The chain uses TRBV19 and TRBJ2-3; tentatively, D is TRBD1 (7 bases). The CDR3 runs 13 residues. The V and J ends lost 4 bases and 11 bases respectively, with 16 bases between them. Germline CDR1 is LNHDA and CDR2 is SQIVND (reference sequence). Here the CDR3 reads CASSTARGQRQYF. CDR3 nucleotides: TGTGCCAGTAGTACGGCGCGGGGACAGCGGCAGTATTTT.

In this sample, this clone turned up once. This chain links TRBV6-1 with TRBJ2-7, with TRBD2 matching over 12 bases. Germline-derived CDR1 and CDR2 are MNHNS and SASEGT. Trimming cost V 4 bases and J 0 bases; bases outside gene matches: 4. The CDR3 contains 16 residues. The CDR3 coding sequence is TGTGCCAGCAGTGTTGGACTAGCGGGGATCTCCTACGAGCAGTACTTC. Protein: CASSVGLAGISYEQYF.

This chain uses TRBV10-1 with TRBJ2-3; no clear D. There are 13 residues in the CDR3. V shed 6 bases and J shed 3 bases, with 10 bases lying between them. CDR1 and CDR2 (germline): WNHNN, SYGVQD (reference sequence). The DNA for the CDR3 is TGCGCCAGCAGCCTCTATCGTACAGATACGCAGTATTTT. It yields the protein CASSLYRTDTQYF.

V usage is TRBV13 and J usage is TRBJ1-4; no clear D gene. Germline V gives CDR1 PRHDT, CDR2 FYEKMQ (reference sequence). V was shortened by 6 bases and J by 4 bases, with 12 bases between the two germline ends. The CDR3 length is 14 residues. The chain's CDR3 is CASRRRALNEKLFF. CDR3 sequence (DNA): TGTGCCAGCAGGAGGAGGGCTCTTAATGAAAAACTGTTTTTT.

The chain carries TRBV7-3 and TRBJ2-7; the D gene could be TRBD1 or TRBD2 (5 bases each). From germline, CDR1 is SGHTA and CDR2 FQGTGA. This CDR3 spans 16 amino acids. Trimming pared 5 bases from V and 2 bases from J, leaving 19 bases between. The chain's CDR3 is CASSPWGNLPPYEQYF. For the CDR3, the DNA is TGTGCCAGCAGCCCCTGGGGGAACCTACCCCCCTACGAGCAGTACTTC. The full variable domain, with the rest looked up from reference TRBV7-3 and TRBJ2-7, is GAGVSQTPSNKVTEKGKYVELRCDPISGHTALYWYRQSLGQGPEFLIYFQGTGAADDSGLPNDRFFAVRPEGSVSTLKIQRTERGDSAVYLCASSPWGNLPPYEQYFGPGTRLTVT.

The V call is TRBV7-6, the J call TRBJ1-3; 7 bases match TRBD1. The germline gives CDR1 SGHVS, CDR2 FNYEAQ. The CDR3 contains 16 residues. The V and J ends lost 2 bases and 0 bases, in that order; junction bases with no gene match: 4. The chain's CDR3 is CASSLLGGGSGNTIYF. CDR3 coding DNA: TGTGCCAGCAGCTTATTAGGGGGCGGCTCTGGAAACACCATATATTTT.

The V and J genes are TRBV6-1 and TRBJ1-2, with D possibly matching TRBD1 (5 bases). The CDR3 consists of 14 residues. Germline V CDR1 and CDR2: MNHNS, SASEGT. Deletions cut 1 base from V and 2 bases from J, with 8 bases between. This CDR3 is CASSEGAGNYGYTF. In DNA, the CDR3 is TGTGCCAGCAGTGAAGGGGCAGGGAACTATGGCTACACCTTC.

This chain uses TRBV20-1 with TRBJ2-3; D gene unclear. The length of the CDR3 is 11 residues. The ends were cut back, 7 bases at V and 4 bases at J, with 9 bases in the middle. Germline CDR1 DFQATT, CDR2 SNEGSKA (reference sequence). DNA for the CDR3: TGCAGTGTCTCACTGGCAGATACGCAGTATTTT. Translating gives CSVSLADTQYF.

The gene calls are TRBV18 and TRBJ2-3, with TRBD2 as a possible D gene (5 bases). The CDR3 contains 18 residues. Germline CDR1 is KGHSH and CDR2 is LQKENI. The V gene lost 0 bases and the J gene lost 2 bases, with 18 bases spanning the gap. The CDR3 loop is CASSPPVNILAFTDTQYF. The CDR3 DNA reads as TGTGCCAGCTCACCACCGGTAAACATTCTAGCATTCACAGATACGCAGTATTTT.

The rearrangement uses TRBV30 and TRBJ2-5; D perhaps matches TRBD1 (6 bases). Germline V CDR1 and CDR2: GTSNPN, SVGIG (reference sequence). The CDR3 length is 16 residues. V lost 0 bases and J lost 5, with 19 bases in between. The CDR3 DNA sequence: TGTGCCTGGAGTGTGCCTGGACAGTTCCTCTCCGAGACCCAGTACTTC. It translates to CAWSVPGQFLSETQYF.

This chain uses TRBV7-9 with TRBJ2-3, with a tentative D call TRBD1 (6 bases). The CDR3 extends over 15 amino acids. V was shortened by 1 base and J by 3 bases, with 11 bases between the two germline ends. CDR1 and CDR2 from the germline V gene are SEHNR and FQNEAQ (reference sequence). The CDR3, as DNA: TGTGCCAGCAGCTTAGAGGCAGGGGCAACAGATACGCAGTATTTT. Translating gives CASSLEAGATDTQYF.